The T cell receptor (beta chain) under discussion was sequenced for a study of cytomegalovirus exposure and HLA in healthy donors listed by TCRdb under 2017. In the study overall: An earlier analysis of some 500 of the donors reported approximately 270 Gb of sequence data and 100 million to 130 million unique TCR beta sequences from 150 million to 200 million T cells. Approximately 330 gigabases of sequencing data and about 92 million unique TCR sequences made up an early release that covered 640 HLA-typed donors. Among the roughly 390 genotyped donors, approximately 77% belonged to the genetic ancestry cluster associated with self-reported Caucasian donors. The study aimed to test whether signatures of past pathogen exposure could be identified by cataloging public T cell receptors. The study used immunosequencing to profile the T cell repertoires of 666 subjects and linked those repertoires to cytomegalovirus serostatus. Besides the first cohort of hundreds of subjects, a separate validation cohort made up of over 100 different subjects was used. To predict cytomegalovirus infection status, the study combined high-throughput TCR immunosequencing, statistical association of individual TCRs with disease status, and machine learning. A later analysis re-analyzed previously published TCR beta repertoires from about 600 donors and added high-resolution HLA genotyping to study TCR occurrence patterns. Rather than using new phenotypic data, the later analysis identified candidate immune exposures from TCR beta sequences and from how often those sequences occurred across donors. In an earlier analysis of roughly 600 of the donors, high-throughput TCR beta sequencing was used to judge whether each TCR beta V gene segment behaved as functional or pseudogenic. Donor age, sex, ethnicity and CMV serostatus were collected together with the repertoire data. A later genetic analysis took genome-wide SNP genotypes for about three fifths of the 666 donors and used that subset as a discovery cohort. All discovery cohort repertoires had been generated on a single sequencing platform. Both class I and class II loci were covered by HLA typing, at four-digit resolution. Typing coverage differed by locus: A, B, C, DRB1 and DQB1 were typed in about 620-630 donors, DQA1 in 500 to 550, DPA1 in approximately 600, and DPB1 in just under 480. Roughly five DR-DQ haplotypes were handled as single units for association and clustering because linkage in the cohort was strong. Among about 390 genotyped donors of the cohort, an average of about 240,000 unique TCR beta nucleotide sequences were sequenced per donor, roughly 20% of them non-productive.

What the authors observed across the whole study: Linkage disequilibrium might explain the correlated functional status among segregating V segments, but an unknown experimental factor could not be ruled out. In vitro tests confirmed that a few of the cytomegalovirus-associated TCR beta chains recognize cytomegalovirus antigens. Because counts were too low, seventeen rarely observed V segments, including chromosome 9 orphons, were excluded from the earlier analysis of some 540 of the donors. In an earlier analysis of 587 of the donors, most TCR beta V segments appeared in productive rearrangements about 90% or about 30% of the time, broadly matching IMGT annotations. A later genetic analysis reported fewer N-insertions in productive TCRs among donors in an Asian-associated ancestry cluster than the roughly 620-donor mean. A later analysis found that HLA-associated TCR beta chains were more clonally expanded and had lower generation probabilities than equally common non-associated chains. A further reported finding was that TCR beta sequences accurately predicted the HLA-A and HLA-B alleles for most subjects in the first cohort. HLA typing was unavailable for some donors at each locus, so association tests used only the typed subset. An association between a missense DCLRE1C variant and V-gene and J-gene trimming of TCR beta chains was found in a later genetic analysis and replicated in an independent cohort. Some IMGT-functional V segments, including TRBV6-2 and TRBV6-3, could not be distinguished by the 87-base-pair reads and were therefore excluded. A cluster of highly shared sequence variants was judged likely to be a technical artifact of the sequencing pipeline. The authors suggested that the approach could potentially be generalized to other disease states and immunological phenotypes. Strong co-occurrence of HLA alleles, especially DR and DQ, made assigning TCR associations to individual alleles difficult. The study gave a list of 150 to 200 TCR beta chains associated with cytomegalovirus. A later analysis associated about 17,000 TCR beta sequences with specific HLA alleles at a false discovery rate of 0.05. In a later analysis, several top co-occurrence clusters were reported to appear linked to parvovirus B19, influenza, CMV and Epstein-Barr virus. While some public TCRs were present in many individuals, most TCR sequences turned up only very rarely across donors. A later analysis found that TCR association rates varied across HLA loci, with DRB1 alleles showing the most associated TCRs and HLA-C alleles the fewest. The only immune exposure information available for the cohort was CMV serostatus. Most CMV-associated TCR beta chains appeared to be HLA-restricted in a later analysis, and the HLA associations seemed to be driven largely by CMV exposure. The classifier was reported to diagnose cytomegalovirus status with high specificity and sensitivity in both the original cohort and the validation cohort. Roughly uniform sequencing depth across donors was assumed in presence/absence analyses, although this assumption may not hold. This cohort had only TCR beta chains sequenced, and the lack of alpha or paired-chain data limited which features could be detected.

CDR1 and CDR2 were assigned from the germline V gene as KGHSH and LQKENI. The CDR3 runs 12 amino acids, cysteine and phenylalanine included. CDR3 DNA only is kept here, 36 bases in frame from base 1. Cut back by 4 bases and 4 bases, the V and J ends lie 6 bases apart. In total, 630 or so healthy bone marrow donors made up the cohort. All cohort members were sampled while nominally healthy, although unrecorded immune exposures were likely present. The donor tested CMV seropositive and was one of the 289 seropositive cohort members. Every donor gave a peripheral blood sample, and the peripheral blood mononuclear cells from that sample were used for TCR beta sequencing. The Qiagen DNeasy Blood Extraction Kit was used to extract genomic DNA from the blood cell samples. The library relied on the immunoSEQ multiplex PCR assay. A mixture of 60 forward primers for TCR Vbeta segments and 13 reverse primers for TCR Jbeta segments was used in the multiplex PCR. The CDR3 region of rearranged TCR beta genes was amplified from genomic DNA with a multiplex PCR assay. The amplified TCR beta libraries were sequenced on the Illumina HiSeq System as 87-base-pair reads. Under the source paper's analysis protocol: In a later analysis, tens of millions of unique TCR beta chains were counted across the roughly 670 repertoires, and about 10 million of these chains were shared by at least two donors. To remove PCR and sequencing errors, raw reads were error-corrected and collapsed into unique sequences using a nearest-neighbor algorithm that merged closely related sequences. V, D and J gene segments were assigned by aligning CDR3 sequences to IMGT reference sequences. Each retained sequence needed at least a six-nucleotide match to both a V gene segment and a J gene segment. A rearrangement was called productive if the CDR3 had no stop codons and remained in frame with V and J, and every other rearrangement was called non-productive. CDR3 was defined according to IMGT convention as the region running from the second conserved V-encoded cysteine to the conserved J-encoded phenylalanine. The earlier analysis of fewer than 700 of the donors excluded sequences that lacked an unambiguous match to a single V gene segment. In an earlier analysis of approximately 590 of the donors, a V segment was called functional when productive rearrangements were above 56.7%, and segregating when the standard deviation between donors exceeded 5%. To diagnose cytomegalovirus status from the catalog of TCR beta chain sequences, a statistical classification framework was built. V and J gene assignment, in a later analysis, came from comparing TCR nucleotide sequences with IMGT/GENE-DB human TR gene sequences. Using the TCRdist pipeline, a later analysis assigned CDR3 sequences along with most-parsimonious VDJ recombination scenarios. A later analysis defined each TCR beta chain by its CDR3 amino acid sequence plus V-gene family, and excluded reads lacking a unique V-gene family. A later analysis removed roughly 590 highly shared, low-generation-probability nucleotide sequences to deal with suspected cross-contamination and a sequencing artifact. In a later analysis, a clonal expansion index for each public chain was calculated from normalized within-repertoire ranks of inferred template counts. In a later analysis, generation probabilities were computed with a VDJ recombination model fitted to out-of-frame rearrangements, and the resulting probabilities were checked against IGoR. In a later analysis, hypergeometric tests were used to score TCR-TCR, TCR-HLA and TCR-CMV co-occurrence, with a repertoire-size bias correction applied to TCR pairs. A later analysis estimated false discovery rates by permuting HLA or CMV assignments 20 times. In a later analysis, co-occurring TCRs were grouped with DBSCAN, and TCRdist sequence similarity was added when clustering was performed within HLA-allele-positive subsets. For co-occurrence clustering, repertoires with fewer than 30,000 or more than 120,000 public chains were excluded, along with about five repertoires with anomalous nucleotide sharing. TCRdb carries this immuneACCESS record with in-frame sequences only. Its versions omit some clonotypes, under half of them owing to an unresolved V gene in the studies checked, with the rest unexplained. V, J and clone size reflect that table, while D and trimming were determined from the DNA. The sample table lists over 150,000 clones, over 70% of them with a count of one. Of the sample, about 9.5% is held by the ten largest clones.

As to this clone: Its binding antigen is unknown. No qualities accompany the bases; no much larger clone lies one base away.

The TCR originated in a man aged 18 to 29 in good health and CMV-seropositive. The chain joins TRBV18 to TRBJ2-3, with the D gene uncertain. The specimen sequenced was PBMCs. CDR3 loop: CASSLSADTQYF. The nucleotide sequence reads TGTGCCAGCTCACTTTCGGCAGATACGCAGTATTTT.